This TCR beta chain emerged from a study of T cell repertoires in cytomegalovirus infection. Across the whole study: Recently identified HLA-C-restricted CMV epitopes and well-studied HLA-B-restricted CMV epitopes were used by the study. Evidence of both CMV infection and a matching HLA type came from public TCR beta signatures.

Study outcomes and limitations: CMV carriers having the relevant HLA were flagged by cumulative public TCR beta family frequency. The ex vivo response was dominated by HLA-C-restricted CMV-specific TCR beta clonotypes.

This CDR3 is 12 amino acids long. A single record per CDR3 protein comes from TCRdb applying MiXCR to the reads. The repertoire has approximately 120,000 distinct CDR3 sequences, around 29% of them found once; the top ten carry about 81%. Remarks on this clonotype: Its specificity is unknown. At one end the junction does not follow the germline gene, possibly because of a read error.

The chain combines TRBV12-3 or TRBV12-4 with TRBJ1-1, with 7 bases identical to TRBD1. The input for sequencing was CD8+ T cells from cultured PBMCs, taken from culture after CMV antigen stimulation. The source of this sequence is a human donor in good health (CMV status not recorded). Some clones in this sample may be carry-over from other donors' samples. The CDR3 sequence is CASTDRDSGVEF. CDR3 sequence (DNA): TGTGCCAGCACCGACCGGGACAGTGGTGTAGAGTTT.